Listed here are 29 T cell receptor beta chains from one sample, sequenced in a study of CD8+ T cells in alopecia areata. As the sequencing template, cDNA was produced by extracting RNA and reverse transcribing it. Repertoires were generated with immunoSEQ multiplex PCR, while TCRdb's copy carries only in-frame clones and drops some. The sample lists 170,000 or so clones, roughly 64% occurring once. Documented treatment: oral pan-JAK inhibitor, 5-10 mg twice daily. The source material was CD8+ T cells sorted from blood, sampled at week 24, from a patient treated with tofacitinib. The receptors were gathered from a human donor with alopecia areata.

CDR3 region: CSALSGQDYEQYF. CDR3 sequence (DNA): TGCAGCGCCCTATCGGGACAGGACTACGAGCAGTACTTC. The chain employs TRBV29-1 and TRBJ2-7, with TRBD1 matching 8 bases. The CDR3 totals 13 residues. J lost 3 bases, V lost 7 bases, and 8 bases had no gene match. Germline-derived CDR1 and CDR2 are SQVTM and ANQGSEA.

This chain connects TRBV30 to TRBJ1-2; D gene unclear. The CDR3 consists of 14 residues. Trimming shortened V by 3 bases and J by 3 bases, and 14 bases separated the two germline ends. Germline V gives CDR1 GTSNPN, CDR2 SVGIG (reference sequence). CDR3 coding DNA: TGTGCCTGGAGGCCAACCCCAAGGGACTATGGCTACACCTTC. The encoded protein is CAWRPTPRDYGYTF.

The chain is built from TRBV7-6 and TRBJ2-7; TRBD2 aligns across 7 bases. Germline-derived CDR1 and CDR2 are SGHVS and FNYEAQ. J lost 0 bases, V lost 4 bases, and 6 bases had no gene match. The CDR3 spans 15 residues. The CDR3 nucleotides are TGTGCCAGCAGCTCGTTCCGGGGGGACTCCTACGAGCAGTACTTC. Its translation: CASSSFRGDSYEQYF.

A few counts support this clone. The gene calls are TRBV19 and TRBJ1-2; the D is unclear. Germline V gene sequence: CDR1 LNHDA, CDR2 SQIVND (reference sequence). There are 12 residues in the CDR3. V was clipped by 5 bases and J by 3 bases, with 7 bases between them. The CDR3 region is CASSWEDYGYTF. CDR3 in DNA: TGTGCCAGTAGTTGGGAAGACTATGGCTACACCTTC.

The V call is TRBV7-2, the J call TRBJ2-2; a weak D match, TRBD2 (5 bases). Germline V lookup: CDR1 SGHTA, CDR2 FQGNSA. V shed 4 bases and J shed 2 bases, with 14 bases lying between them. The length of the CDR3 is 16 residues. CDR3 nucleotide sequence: TGTGCCAGCAGCTCATTAGACTACCTTAACACCGGGGAGCTGTTTTTT. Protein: CASSSLDYLNTGELFF. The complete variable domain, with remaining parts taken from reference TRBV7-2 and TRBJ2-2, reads GAGVSQSPSNKVTEKGKDVELRCDPISGHTALYWYRQSLGQGLEFLIYFQGNSAPDKSGLPSDRFSAERTGGSVSTLTIQRTQQEDSAVYLCASSSLDYLNTGELFFGEGSRLTVL.

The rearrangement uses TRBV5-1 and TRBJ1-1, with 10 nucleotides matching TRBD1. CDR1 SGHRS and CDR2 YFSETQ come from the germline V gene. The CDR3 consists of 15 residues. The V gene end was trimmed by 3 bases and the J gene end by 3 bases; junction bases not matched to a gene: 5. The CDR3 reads CASSSRDRGYTEAFF. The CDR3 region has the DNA TGCGCCAGCAGCTCGCGGGACAGGGGTTACACTGAAGCTTTCTTT. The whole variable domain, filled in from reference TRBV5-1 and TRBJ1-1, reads KAGVTQTPRYLIKTRGQQVTLSCSPISGHRSVSWYQQTPGQGLQFLFEYFSETQRNKGNFPGRFSGRQFSNSRSEMNVSTLELGDSALYLCASSSRDRGYTEAFFGQGTRLTVV.

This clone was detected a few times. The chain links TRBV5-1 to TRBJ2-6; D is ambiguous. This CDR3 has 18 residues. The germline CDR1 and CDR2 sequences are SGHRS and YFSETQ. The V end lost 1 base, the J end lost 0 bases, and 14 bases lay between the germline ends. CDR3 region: CASSLRSRANSGANVLTF. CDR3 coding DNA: TGCGCCAGCAGCTTGCGGAGCCGGGCCAACTCTGGGGCCAACGTCCTGACTTTC.

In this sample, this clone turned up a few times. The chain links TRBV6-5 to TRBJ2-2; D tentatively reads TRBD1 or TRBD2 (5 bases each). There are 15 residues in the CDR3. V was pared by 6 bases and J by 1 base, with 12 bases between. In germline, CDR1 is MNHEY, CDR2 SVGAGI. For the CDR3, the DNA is TGTGCCAGCAGGTCCGGGACGTTGAACACCGGGGAGCTGTTTTTT. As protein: CASRSGTLNTGELFF.

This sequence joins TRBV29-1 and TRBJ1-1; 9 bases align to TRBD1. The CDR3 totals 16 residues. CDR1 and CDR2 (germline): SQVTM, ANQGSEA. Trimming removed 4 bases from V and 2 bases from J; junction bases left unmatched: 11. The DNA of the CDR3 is TGCAGCGTTGCGGGGGACAGGGTCCGTACCAACACTGAAGCTTTCTTT. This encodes CSVAGDRVRTNTEAFF.

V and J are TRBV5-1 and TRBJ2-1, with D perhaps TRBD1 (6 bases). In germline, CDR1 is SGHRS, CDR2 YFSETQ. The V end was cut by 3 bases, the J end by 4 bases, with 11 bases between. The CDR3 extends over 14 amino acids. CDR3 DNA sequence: TGCGCCAGCAGCTCCCGGGACATATACAATGAGCAGTTCTTC. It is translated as CASSSRDIYNEQFF.

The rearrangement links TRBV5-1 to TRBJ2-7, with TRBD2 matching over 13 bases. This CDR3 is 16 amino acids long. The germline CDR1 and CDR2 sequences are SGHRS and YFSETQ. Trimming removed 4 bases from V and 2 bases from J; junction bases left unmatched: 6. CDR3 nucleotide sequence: TGCGCCAGCAGCCCCCGGGGACTAGCGGGGCCCTACGAGCAGTACTTC. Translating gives CASSPRGLAGPYEQYF.

DNA for the CDR3: TGTGCCAGCAGCCCAGGGGTACCCGAGCAGTACTTC. This encodes CASSPGVPEQYF. The V gene is TRBV7-8, the J gene TRBJ2-7; tentative D call: TRBD1 (6 bases). Per the germline V gene, CDR1 is SGHVS and CDR2 is FQNEAQ. Trimming took 5 bases from V and 6 from J, leaving 11 bases between them. This CDR3 spans 12 amino acids.

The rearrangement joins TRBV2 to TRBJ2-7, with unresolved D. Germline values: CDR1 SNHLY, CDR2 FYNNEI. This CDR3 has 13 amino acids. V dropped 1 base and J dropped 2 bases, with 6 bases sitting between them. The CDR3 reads CASSEGLAYEQYF. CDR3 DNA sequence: TGTGCCAGCAGTGAAGGTTTAGCCTACGAGCAGTACTTC.

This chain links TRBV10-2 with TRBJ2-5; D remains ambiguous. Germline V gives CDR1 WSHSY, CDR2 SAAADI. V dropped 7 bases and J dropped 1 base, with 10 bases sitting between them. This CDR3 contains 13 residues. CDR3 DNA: TGCGCCAGCAAGTTACGGGTCCAAGAGACCCAGTACTTC. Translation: CASKLRVQETQYF.

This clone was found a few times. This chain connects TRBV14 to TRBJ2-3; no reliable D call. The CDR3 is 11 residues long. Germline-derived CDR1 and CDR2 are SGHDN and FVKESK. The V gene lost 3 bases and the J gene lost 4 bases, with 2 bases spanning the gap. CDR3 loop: CASSQADTQYF. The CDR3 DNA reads TGTGCCAGCAGCCAGGCAGATACGCAGTATTTT. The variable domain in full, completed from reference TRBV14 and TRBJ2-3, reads EAGVTQFPSHSVIEKGQTVTLRCDPISGHDNLYWYRRVMGKEIKFLLHFVKESKQDESGMPNNRFLAERTGGTYSTLKVQPAELEDSGVYFCASSQADTQYFGPGTRLTVL.

CDR3 in amino acids: CASRDYNEQFF. The DNA of the CDR3 is TGTGCCAGCAGAGACTACAATGAGCAGTTCTTC. The genes are TRBV7-9 and TRBJ2-1; no clear D. V was shortened by 6 bases and J by 3 bases, with 3 bases between the two germline ends. The CDR3 is 11 residues long. Germline V gene lookup returns CDR1 SEHNR and CDR2 FQNEAQ (reference sequence).

The CDR3: CASSVGAGNLDREQYF. Written as DNA, the CDR3 is TGTGCCAGCAGCGTAGGCGCGGGGAACCTGGACCGCGAGCAGTACTTC. The V call is TRBV9, the J call TRBJ2-7, with TRBD2 as a possible D gene (6 bases). CDR1 SGDLS and CDR2 YYNGEE come from the germline V gene. This CDR3 spans 16 amino acids. V was clipped by 0 bases and J by 6 bases, with 19 bases between them.

CDR3 sequence reads: CASRESRIERHNEQFF. The CDR3 nucleotides read TGTGCCAGCAGGGAAAGTAGGATTGAACGTCACAATGAGCAGTTCTTC. V is TRBV2 and J is TRBJ2-1; the D is unclear. CDR3 length: 16 residues. Germline values: CDR1 SNHLY, CDR2 FYNNEI. V was pared by 6 bases and J by 5 bases, with 20 bases between.

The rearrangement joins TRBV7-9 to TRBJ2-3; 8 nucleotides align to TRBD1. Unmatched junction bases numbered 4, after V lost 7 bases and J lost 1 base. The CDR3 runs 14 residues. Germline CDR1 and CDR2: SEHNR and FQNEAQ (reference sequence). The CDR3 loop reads CASTMTGGTDTQYF. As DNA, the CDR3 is TGTGCCAGCACCATGACAGGGGGCACAGATACGCAGTATTTT.

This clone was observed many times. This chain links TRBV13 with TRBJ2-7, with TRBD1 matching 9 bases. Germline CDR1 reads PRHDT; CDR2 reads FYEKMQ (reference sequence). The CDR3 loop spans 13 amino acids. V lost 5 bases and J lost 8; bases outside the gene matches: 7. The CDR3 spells CASSTRTGEQQYF. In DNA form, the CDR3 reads TGTGCCAGCAGCACCCGGACAGGGGAGCAGCAGTACTTC.

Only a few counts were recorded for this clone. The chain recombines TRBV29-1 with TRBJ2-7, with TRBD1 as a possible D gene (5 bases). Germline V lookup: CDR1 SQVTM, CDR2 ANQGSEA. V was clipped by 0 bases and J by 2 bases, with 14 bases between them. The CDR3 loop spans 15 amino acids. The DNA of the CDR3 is TGCAGCGTTGAAGAAGTGAGGCAGGGTGCCTACGAGCAGTACTTC. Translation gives CSVEEVRQGAYEQYF.

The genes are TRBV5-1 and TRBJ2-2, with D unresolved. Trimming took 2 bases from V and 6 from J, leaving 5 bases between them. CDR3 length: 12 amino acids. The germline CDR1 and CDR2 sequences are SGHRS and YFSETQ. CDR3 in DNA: TGCGCCAGCAGCTTAAAGCCCGGGGAGCTGTTTTTT. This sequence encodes CASSLKPGELFF.

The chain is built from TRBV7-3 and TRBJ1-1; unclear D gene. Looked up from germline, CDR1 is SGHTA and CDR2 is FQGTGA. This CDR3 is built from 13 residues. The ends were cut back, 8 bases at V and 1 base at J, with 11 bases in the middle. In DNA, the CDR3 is TGTGCCAGCGTGAACAGACCGAACACTGAAGCTTTCTTT. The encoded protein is CASVNRPNTEAFF.

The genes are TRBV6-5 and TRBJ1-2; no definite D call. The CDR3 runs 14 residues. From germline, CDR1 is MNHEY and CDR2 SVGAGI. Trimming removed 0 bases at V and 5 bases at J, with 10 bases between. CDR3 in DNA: TGTGCCAGCAGTTACTCGACGGGGTATTATGGCTACACCTTC. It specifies CASSYSTGYYGYTF.

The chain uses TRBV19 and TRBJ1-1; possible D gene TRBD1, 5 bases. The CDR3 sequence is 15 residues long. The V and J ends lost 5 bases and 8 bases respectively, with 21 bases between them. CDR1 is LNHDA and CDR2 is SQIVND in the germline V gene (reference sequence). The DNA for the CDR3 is TGTGCCAGTAGTCCCCGACCGGGGCCAGGAAGGGAAGCTTTCTTT. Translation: CASSPRPGPGREAFF.

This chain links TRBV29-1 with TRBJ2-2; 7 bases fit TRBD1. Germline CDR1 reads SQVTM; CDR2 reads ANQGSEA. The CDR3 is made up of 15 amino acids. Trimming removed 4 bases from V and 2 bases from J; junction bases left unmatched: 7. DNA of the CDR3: TGCAGCGTTGTTTGGGGACAGCCTAACACCGGGGAGCTGTTTTTT. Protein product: CSVVWGQPNTGELFF.

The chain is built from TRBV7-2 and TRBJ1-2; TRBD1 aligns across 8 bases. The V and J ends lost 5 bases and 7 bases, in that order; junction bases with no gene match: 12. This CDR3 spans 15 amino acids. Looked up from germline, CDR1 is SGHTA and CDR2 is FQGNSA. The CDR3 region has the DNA TGTGCCAGCAGCAGAGAGGCAGGGGGCGCGGCTGGCTACACCTTC. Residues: CASSREAGGAAGYTF.

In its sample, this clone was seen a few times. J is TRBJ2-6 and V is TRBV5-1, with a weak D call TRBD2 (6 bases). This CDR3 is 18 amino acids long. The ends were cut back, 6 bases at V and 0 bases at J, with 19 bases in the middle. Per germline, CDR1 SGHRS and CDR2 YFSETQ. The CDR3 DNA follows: TGCGCCAGCAATACCTCGGGACTTCCACCCTCTGGGGCCAACGTCCTGACTTTC. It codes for CASNTSGLPPSGANVLTF.

CDR3 bases: TGTGCCAGCAGTTACCGCGGCAGACCCACCGGGGAGCTGTTTTTT. Residues: CASSYRGRPTGELFF. This chain joins TRBV27 and TRBJ2-2; D call uncertain. Germline lookup yields CDR1 MNHEY and CDR2 SMNVEV (reference sequence). The CDR3 consists of 15 residues. V was trimmed by 4 bases and J by 4 bases, leaving 13 bases between them.